This T cell receptor beta chain was identified in a study of identical twins. The study's findings and limits: Out-of-frame alpha sequences common to twins exhibited a surplus of low generation probability.

This CDR3 has 16 amino acids. J lost 4 bases, V lost 3 bases, and 9 bases had no gene match. TCRdb called the 5' RACE reads again in MiXCR, with one record for every CDR3 protein. This sample has about 520,000 distinct CDR3 sequences, with 20% to 25% found just once. As regards this clonotype: Its specificity is not known.

These records were also assigned to another study, of T cells expressing NK-cell markers.

Sequenced sample: CD4+ T cells sorted from blood. The rearrangement uses TRBV12-3 or TRBV12-4 and TRBJ2-1; TRBD2 matches at 7 bases. The receptor comes from a woman aged 18-29 years in good health. The CDR3 DNA reads as TGTGCCAGCAGTTTTCGGCTAGCGGCCCAATACAATGAGCAGTTCTTC. Translation: CASSFRLAAQYNEQFF.